The 25 T cell receptor beta chains given below trace back to one sample, sequenced in a study of long-term antiretroviral therapy in people with HIV. Survey-level resolution applied to immunoSEQ assay v3.0. Produced via immunoSEQ multiplex PCR; TCRdb's table is partial and in-frame only. The sample holds tens of thousands of clones; around four fifths are singletons and the top ten take roughly 8.6%. The material sequenced was unsorted PBMCs, taken 0.4 years before starting antiretroviral therapy. The receptors stem from a man younger than 35 with HIV.

This clone was counted a few times. This chain connects TRBV7-9 to TRBJ2-2; TRBD2 aligns across 9 bases. Trimming took 7 bases from V and 5 from J; bases not matched to a gene: 8. Germline V gene lookup returns CDR1 SEHNR and CDR2 FQNEAQ (reference sequence). The CDR3 has 15 residues. CDR3 sequence reads: CASTGGLAWTGELFF. The CDR3 DNA reads as TGTGCCAGCACCGGTGGACTAGCGTGGACCGGGGAGCTGTTTTTT. The full variable domain, in which reference TRBV7-9 and TRBJ2-2 provide the parts outside the CDR3, is DTGVSQNPRHKITKRGQNVTFRCDPISEHNRLYWYRQTLGQGPEFLTYFQNEAQLEKSRLLSDRFSAERPKGSFSTLEIQRTEQGDSAMYLCASTGGLAWTGELFFGEGSRLTVL.

The CDR3 reads CASALPGGRNTEAFF. In DNA form, the CDR3 reads TGCGCCAGCGCCCTTCCGGGGGGGCGGAACACTGAAGCTTTCTTT. This rearrangement joins TRBV4-1 to TRBJ1-1; TRBD1 is a possible D gene (6 bases). The CDR3 sequence is 15 residues long. The germline V gene encodes CDR1 MGHRA and CDR2 YSYEKL. Trimming shortened V by 8 bases and J by 1 base, and 17 bases separated the two germline ends.

V usage is TRBV2 and J usage is TRBJ2-6, with D hard to call. The germline V gene encodes CDR1 SNHLY and CDR2 FYNNEI. The CDR3 totals 13 residues. V lost 6 bases and J 0 bases, leaving 3 bases between the germline ends. CDR3 sequence: CASSLSGANVLTF. The CDR3 DNA is TGTGCCAGCAGCCTCTCTGGGGCCAACGTCCTGACTTTC. The whole variable domain, filled in from reference TRBV2 and TRBJ2-6, reads EPEVTQTPSHQVTQMGQEVILRCVPISNHLYFYWYRQILGQKVEFLVSFYNNEISEKSEIFDDQFSVERPDGSNFTLKIRSTKLEDSAMYFCASSLSGANVLTFGAGSRLTVL.

V is TRBV5-1 and J is TRBJ2-7; D unclear. This CDR3 comprises 12 residues. The germline gives CDR1 SGHRS, CDR2 YFSETQ. The ends were cut back, 2 bases at V and 7 bases at J, with 10 bases in the middle. The CDR3 nucleotides are TGCGCCAGCAGCTTAAATTTTCGGGAGCAGTACTTC. Translated: CASSLNFREQYF.

This clone has a handful of counts. The genes are TRBV7-2 and TRBJ2-1; 7 nucleotides align to TRBD2. From germline, CDR1 is SGHTA and CDR2 FQGNSA. Trimming took 5 bases from V and 6 from J; bases not matched to a gene: 4. This CDR3 has 13 amino acids. Here the CDR3 DNA reads TGTGCCAGCAGCCTTTGGACTAGCAATGAGCAGTTCTTC. Its protein is CASSLWTSNEQFF.

This chain connects TRBV27 to TRBJ1-2; 7 bases are shared with TRBD1. Germline CDR1 and CDR2: MNHEY and SMNVEV (reference sequence). The CDR3 has 13 amino acids. Trimming removed 2 bases from V and 4 bases from J; junction bases left unmatched: 1. The CDR3 nucleotides are TGTGCCAGCAGTTTAGGGGACAGCTATGGCTACACCTTC. It encodes CASSLGDSYGYTF.

The chain recombines TRBV6-1 with TRBJ2-3; TRBD1 or TRBD2 may be the D gene (5 bases each). Deletions cut 3 bases from V and 3 bases from J, with 10 bases between. CDR3 length equals 14 residues. The germline V gene has CDR1 MNHNS and CDR2 SASEGT. The CDR3 DNA reads as TGTGCCAGCAGTGAGAGGGGACCAACAGATACGCAGTATTTT. Translating it yields CASSERGPTDTQYF.

The chain uses TRBV6-6 and TRBJ1-2, with 10 bases that match TRBD1. CDR3 length equals 13 residues. The ends lost 2 bases at V and 8 bases at J; junction bases unmatched: 2. Germline lookup yields CDR1 MNHNY and CDR2 SVGAGI (reference sequence). The CDR3 here is CASSYGTGVGYTF. As DNA, the CDR3 is TGTGCCAGCAGTTACGGGACAGGGGTAGGCTACACCTTC.

This chain links TRBV5-1 with TRBJ2-7; D possibly corresponds to TRBD1 (6 bases). Deletions cut 8 bases from V and 3 bases from J, with 12 bases between. Per the germline V gene, CDR1 is SGHRS and CDR2 is YFSETQ. This CDR3 contains 12 residues. CDR3 loop: CASTGSFYEQYF. The CDR3, as DNA: TGCGCCAGTACAGGGAGCTTCTACGAGCAGTACTTC. Full variable domain (outside the CDR3, taken from reference TRBV5-1 and TRBJ2-7): KAGVTQTPRYLIKTRGQQVTLSCSPISGHRSVSWYQQTPGQGLQFLFEYFSETQRNKGNFPGRFSGRQFSNSRSEMNVSTLELGDSALYLCASTGSFYEQYFGPGTRLTVT.

J is TRBJ1-4 and V is TRBV19, with D unresolved. This CDR3 contains 13 residues. Trimming left V 8 bases short and J 8 bases short, with 15 bases between. Germline V gives CDR1 LNHDA, CDR2 SQIVND (reference sequence). In DNA form, the CDR3 reads TGTGCCAGTTGGAAGAGACCTGGGGAAAAACTGTTTTTT. Its translation is CASWKRPGEKLFF.

Judged by abundance, this clone is medium-sized. V is TRBV19 and J is TRBJ2-4, with 7 bases identical to TRBD2. This CDR3 is 17 amino acids long. V lost 1 base to trimming and J lost 1 base; unmatched junction nucleotides: 7. Germline V gene lookup returns CDR1 LNHDA and CDR2 SQIVND (reference sequence). Here the CDR3 reads CASSIGGLVWAKNIQYF. CDR3 bases: TGTGCCAGTAGTATAGGTGGACTAGTCTGGGCCAAAAACATTCAGTACTTC.

J is TRBJ2-7 and V is TRBV7-2; perhaps TRBD2 as D (5 bases). The CDR3 contains 14 residues. The V end lost 2 bases, the J end lost 6 bases, and 14 bases lay between the germline ends. Germline-derived CDR1 and CDR2 are SGHTA and FQGNSA. CDR3 residues: CASSLSAARGEQYF. The CDR3 DNA reads TGTGCCAGCAGCTTATCAGCGGCGCGTGGCGAGCAGTACTTC.

The rearrangement joins TRBV5-1 to TRBJ2-1; D ambiguous. Trimming took off 4 bases at V and 5 bases at J, with 7 bases between the two ends. The CDR3 length is 12 residues. From germline, CDR1 is SGHRS and CDR2 YFSETQ. This CDR3 reads CASSLGNNEQFF. CDR3 DNA: TGCGCCAGCAGCCTTGGGAACAATGAGCAGTTCTTC.

This chain uses TRBV4-2 with TRBJ2-7, with D maybe TRBD2 (5 bases). Trimming removed 4 bases at V and 3 bases at J, with 7 bases between. The CDR3 length is 12 residues. In germline, CDR1 is LGHNA, CDR2 YNFKEQ. The CDR3 sequence is CASSPGGYEQYF. The CDR3 nucleotides read TGTGCCAGCAGCCCCGGAGGCTACGAGCAGTACTTC.

Points on this clone: A read error may produce the germline difference seen at one junction end. J is TRBJ2-7 and V is TRBV6-6; 12 bases are a match to TRBD2. This CDR3 comprises 15 residues. From germline, CDR1 is MNHNY and CDR2 SVGAGI (reference sequence). In DNA form, the CDR3 reads TGTGCCAGCAGTAAGACTAGCGGGAGCTCCCACGAGCAGTACTTC. Its translation is CASSKTSGSSHEQYF.

J is TRBJ2-3 and V is TRBV5-1, with D perhaps matching TRBD1 (6 bases). V was shortened by 3 bases and J by 0 bases, with 14 bases between the two germline ends. CDR1 and CDR2 from the germline V gene are SGHRS and YFSETQ. The length of the CDR3 is 16 residues. CDR3 DNA sequence: TGCGCCAGCAGCTCCTTGGGGGCGGCTAGCACAGATACGCAGTATTTT. Translated: CASSSLGAASTDTQYF. Full variable domain (rest looked up from reference TRBV5-1 and TRBJ2-3): KAGVTQTPRYLIKTRGQQVTLSCSPISGHRSVSWYQQTPGQGLQFLFEYFSETQRNKGNFPGRFSGRQFSNSRSEMNVSTLELGDSALYLCASSSLGAASTDTQYFGPGTRLTVL.

CDR3 DNA: TGTGCCAGTAGTCCAACAGGGGCTTCCCCCTCTGGGGCCAACGTCCTGACTTTC. Encoded protein: CASSPTGASPSGANVLTF. The chain has TRBV19 and TRBJ2-6, with 7 bases lining up with TRBD1. Germline trimming cut 5 bases from V and 0 bases from J; bases unmatched to any gene: 10. The germline V gene has CDR1 LNHDA and CDR2 SQIVND (reference sequence). CDR3 length: 18 amino acids.

The rearrangement uses TRBV7-3 and TRBJ2-3; D is unclear. CDR3 length equals 13 residues. The germline CDR1 and CDR2 sequences are SGHTA and FQGTGA. The V and J ends lost 5 bases and 2 bases respectively, with 8 bases between them. CDR3: CASSAELTDTQYF. In DNA form, the CDR3 reads TGTGCCAGCAGCGCCGAACTCACAGATACGCAGTATTTT.

The chain recombines TRBV27 with TRBJ1-5, with D uncertain. In germline, CDR1 is MNHEY, CDR2 SMNVEV (reference sequence). This CDR3 is built from 13 residues. Trimming cost V 6 bases and J 7 bases, with 13 bases left between them. CDR3 sequence reads: CASSLRTYQPQHF. The CDR3 DNA reads as TGTGCCAGCAGCCTCAGGACTTACCAGCCCCAGCATTTT.

This clone was detected once. The V gene is TRBV15, the J gene TRBJ2-7; no firm D call. CDR3 length: 16 amino acids. Germline V lookup: CDR1 LNHNV, CDR2 YYDKDF (reference sequence). V lost 1 base to trimming and J lost 3 bases, with 16 bases between them. The CDR3 coding sequence is TGTGCCACCAGCAGAGGAAAGACCCTCCGCCACTACGAGCAGTACTTC. This encodes CATSRGKTLRHYEQYF.

The V and J genes are TRBV7-3 and TRBJ1-5; no definite D call. Per the germline V gene, CDR1 is SGHTA and CDR2 is FQGTGA. The CDR3 has 14 amino acids. V was clipped by 2 bases and J by 4 bases, with 9 bases between them. The CDR3 DNA sequence: TGTGCCAGCAGCTTAGGCACAGCTAATCAGCCCCAGCATTTT. Its translation: CASSLGTANQPQHF. The full variable domain, with the rest looked up from reference TRBV7-3 and TRBJ1-5, is GAGVSQTPSNKVTEKGKYVELRCDPISGHTALYWYRQSLGQGPEFLIYFQGTGAADDSGLPNDRFFAVRPEGSVSTLKIQRTERGDSAVYLCASSLGTANQPQHFGDGTRLSIL.

This clone turned up a few times. The chain links TRBV9 to TRBJ2-7, with D possibly matching TRBD1 (6 bases). The CDR3 covers 14 residues. Between the trimmed V and J ends, which lost 0 bases and 3 bases, there was a span of 10 bases. Germline assignment: CDR1 SGDLS and CDR2 YYNGEE. DNA of the CDR3: TGTGCCAGCAGCGTAGACAGGGTTGGCTACGAGCAGTACTTC. It codes for CASSVDRVGYEQYF.

The chain recombines TRBV27 with TRBJ2-5, with 10 bases fitting TRBD1. The end of the DNA is better explained by TRBJ2-7, so the J call may be wrong. Germline CDR1 MNHEY, CDR2 SMNVEV (reference sequence). The CDR3 runs to 15 residues. As DNA, the CDR3 is TGTGCCAGCAGTTTATCCGGGACAGGGGCCTACGAGCAGTACTTC. It encodes CASSLSGTGAYEQYF.

The chain uses TRBV11-2 and TRBJ1-1; D perhaps matches TRBD1 (5 bases). This CDR3 region has 15 residues. The germline CDR1 and CDR2 sequences are SGHAT and FQNNGV. Trimming took 2 bases from V and 1 from J, leaving 11 bases between them. The CDR3 loop is CASSLWGSPNTEAFF. The CDR3 DNA reads TGTGCCAGCAGCTTATGGGGCAGTCCGAACACTGAAGCTTTCTTT.

This chain joins TRBV9 and TRBJ2-3; D not certain. This CDR3 has 16 amino acids. Looked up from germline, CDR1 is SGDLS and CDR2 is YYNGEE. V shed 3 bases and J shed 1 base, with 15 bases lying between them. Here the CDR3 reads CASSGSGPWGTDTQYF. CDR3 nucleotides: TGTGCCAGCAGCGGATCCGGTCCCTGGGGCACAGATACGCAGTATTTT.